This TCR beta chain comes out of a study of T-cell memory formation after mild COVID-19 listed by TCRdb under 2021. Background on the whole study: Most TCR sequence clusters were specific to one of the two donors. Longitudinal TCRalpha and TCRbeta repertoire sequencing tracked T-cell clones expanding and contracting after mild COVID-19 in two donors. Two young, previously healthy adult volunteers, one female and one male, were included in the cohort. What the study reported, not specific to this receptor: Contracting CD4+ clones were found mainly in CM and EM memory subsets, while CD8+ clones were enriched in EMRA. From day 15 to 85, contracting clones showed balanced CD4/CD8 phenotypes, whereas a second wave of clones that expanded from day 15 to 37 leaned towards CD4+. Some responding clones were found in pre-infection memory, which suggests that pre-existing cross-reactive memory T cells took part in the SARS-CoV-2 response. SARS-CoV-2 specificity of the second-wave clones peaking on day 37 was not confirmed. Only a couple of mild cases were covered by the study, and larger cohorts that include severe cases with pre-infection samples were considered necessary.

The table lists this clonotype with many counts. Its antigen has not been determined. No base qualities exist here, and no much larger clone lies one base off it. For this chain, trimming is 0 bases at the V end and 3 bases at the J end, and the number of junction bases without a gene match is 10. Taken from cysteine to phenylalanine, the CDR3 has 17 residues. CDR3 DNA is the only sequence kept; it has 51 bases, read in frame from the first base. CDR1 and CDR2 are drawn from the germline V gene: SGHVS, FQNEAQ. Ficoll-Paque density gradient centrifugation was the method used to isolate PBMCs. Instrument on record: Illumina NovaSeq 6000. TCRalpha and TCRbeta cDNA libraries were constructed by 5'RACE with constant-segment primers, with sample barcodes and unique molecular identifiers being introduced. Trizol reagent was used to extract RNA from every sample. The libraries were amplified in two PCR steps, and the second step added a second sample barcode and Illumina TruSeq adapters. Sequencing of libraries was performed on an Illumina NovaSeq with 2 x 150 bp paired-end reads. In the paper's pipeline: With migec v1.2.7, reads were demultiplexed and then collapsed into UMI-guided consensus sequences. Using mixcr v2.1.11, UMI consensuses were aligned to TRA and TRB V and J templates and then assembled into clonotypes. A clonotype was counted as expanded or contracted only if both edgeR and NoisET called the change significant, with noise models trained on biological replicates. edgeR calls used a false discovery rate-adjusted p below 0.01 and a log2 fold-change threshold of 1. As an exploratory analysis of dynamics, max-normalized trajectories of the 1000 most abundant clonotypes were examined by PCA with hierarchical clustering. Separately sequenced CD4+ and CD8+ repertoires were used to assign a CD4 or CD8 phenotype to each responding clone. TCRdb reworked the public reads: Q25 trimming with fastp, MiXCR clone assembly, productive beta chains retained. CDR3 protein duplicates are merged, each entry listing the most common genes and DNA. The V and J calls were determined by TCRdb, not by the authors. The sample yields hundreds of thousands of distinct CDR3 sequences; around 17% were counted once. The ten largest clones add up to more than 10% of the sample.

This receptor was obtained from an adult woman who had mild COVID-19 (a few samples of this study predate the infection). The sample titles of this study are shuffled in the database, so cell type and time point are left out; the donor was told from shared clones. Sequencing was performed on PBMCs or a T cell subset sorted from them (not recorded which). Here the chain combines TRBV7-8 and TRBJ2-7; the junction holds 8 bases that match TRBD2. The DNA sequence follows: TGTGCCAGCAGCTTAGCGGGGAGCGGGAGAATTGTCTACGAGCAGTACTTC. Its translation reads: CASSLAGSGRIVYEQYF.